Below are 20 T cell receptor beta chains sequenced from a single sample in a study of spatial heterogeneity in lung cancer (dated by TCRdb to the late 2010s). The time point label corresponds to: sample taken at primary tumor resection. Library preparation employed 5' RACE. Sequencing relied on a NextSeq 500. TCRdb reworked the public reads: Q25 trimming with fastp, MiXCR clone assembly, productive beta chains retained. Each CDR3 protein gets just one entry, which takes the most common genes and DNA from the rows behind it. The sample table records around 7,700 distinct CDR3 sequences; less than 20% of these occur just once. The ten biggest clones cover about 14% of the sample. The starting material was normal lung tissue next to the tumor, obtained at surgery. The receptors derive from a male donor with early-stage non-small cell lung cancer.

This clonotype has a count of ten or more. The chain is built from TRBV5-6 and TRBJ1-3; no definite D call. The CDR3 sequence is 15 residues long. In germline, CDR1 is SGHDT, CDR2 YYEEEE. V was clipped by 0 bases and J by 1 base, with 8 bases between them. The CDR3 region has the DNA TGTGCCAGCAGCTTGGGCAGAGTTTCTGGAAACACCATATATTTT. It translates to CASSLGRVSGNTIYF.

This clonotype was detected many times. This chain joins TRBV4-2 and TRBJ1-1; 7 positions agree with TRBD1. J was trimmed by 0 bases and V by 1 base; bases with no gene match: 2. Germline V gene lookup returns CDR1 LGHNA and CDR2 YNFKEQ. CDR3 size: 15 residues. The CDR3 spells CASSQGDRVNTEAFF. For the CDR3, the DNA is TGTGCCAGCAGCCAAGGGGACAGAGTGAACACTGAAGCTTTCTTT.

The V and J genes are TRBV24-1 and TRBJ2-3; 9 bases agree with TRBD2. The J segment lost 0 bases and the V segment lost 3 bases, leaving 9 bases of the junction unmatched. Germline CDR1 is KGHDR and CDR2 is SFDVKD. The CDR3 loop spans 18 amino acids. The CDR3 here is CATSDTLTSGSSTDTQYF. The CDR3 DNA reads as TGTGCCACCAGTGATACGCTGACTAGCGGATCTAGCACAGATACGCAGTATTTT.

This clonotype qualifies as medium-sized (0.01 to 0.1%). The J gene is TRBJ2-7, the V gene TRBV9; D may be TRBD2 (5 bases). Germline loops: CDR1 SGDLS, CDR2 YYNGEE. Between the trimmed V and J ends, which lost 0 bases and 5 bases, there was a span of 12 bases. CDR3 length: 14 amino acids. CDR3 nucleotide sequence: TGTGCCAGCAGCGTAGACGGGGTCGGCGACGAGCAGTACTTC. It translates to CASSVDGVGDEQYF.

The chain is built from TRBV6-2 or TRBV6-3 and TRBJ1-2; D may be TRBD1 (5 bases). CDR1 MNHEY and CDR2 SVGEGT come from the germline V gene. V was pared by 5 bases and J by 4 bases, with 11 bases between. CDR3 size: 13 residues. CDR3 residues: CASSGGTFYGYTF. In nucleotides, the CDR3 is TGTGCCAGCAGTGGCGGGACCTTCTATGGCTACACCTTC.

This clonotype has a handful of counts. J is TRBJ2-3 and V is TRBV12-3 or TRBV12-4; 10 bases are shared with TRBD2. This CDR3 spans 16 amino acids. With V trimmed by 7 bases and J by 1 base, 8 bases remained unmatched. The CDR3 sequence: CASTFGSGGGTDTQYF. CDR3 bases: TGTGCCAGCACCTTCGGAAGCGGGGGGGGCACAGATACGCAGTATTTT.

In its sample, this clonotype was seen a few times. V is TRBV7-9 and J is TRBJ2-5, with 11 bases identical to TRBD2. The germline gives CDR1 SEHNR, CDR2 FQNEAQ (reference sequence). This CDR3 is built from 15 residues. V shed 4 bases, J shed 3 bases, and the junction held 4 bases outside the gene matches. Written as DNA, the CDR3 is TGTGCCAGCAGCTCGGGACTAGCGGCTAAAGAGACCCAGTACTTC. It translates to CASSSGLAAKETQYF.

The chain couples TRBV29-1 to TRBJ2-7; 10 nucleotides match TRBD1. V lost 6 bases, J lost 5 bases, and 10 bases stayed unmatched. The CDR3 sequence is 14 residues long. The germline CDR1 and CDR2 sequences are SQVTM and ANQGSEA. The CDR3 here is CSVTPGTGADEQYF. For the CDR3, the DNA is TGCAGCGTCACCCCCGGGACAGGGGCTGACGAGCAGTACTTC.

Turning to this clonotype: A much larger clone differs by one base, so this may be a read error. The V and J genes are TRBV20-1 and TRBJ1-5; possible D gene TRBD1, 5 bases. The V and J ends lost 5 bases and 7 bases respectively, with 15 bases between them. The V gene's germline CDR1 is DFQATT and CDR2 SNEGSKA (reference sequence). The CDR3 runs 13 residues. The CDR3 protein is CSAGGGTGQPQHF. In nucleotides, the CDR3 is TGCAGTGCTGGTGGCGGGACGGGGCAGCCCCAGCATTTT.

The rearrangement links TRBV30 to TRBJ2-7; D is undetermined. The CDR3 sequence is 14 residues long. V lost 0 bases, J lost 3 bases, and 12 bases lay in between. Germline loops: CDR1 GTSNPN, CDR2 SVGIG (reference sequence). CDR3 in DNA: TGTGCCTGGAGTGTACAAAACAGAAACTACGAGCAGTACTTC. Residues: CAWSVQNRNYEQYF.

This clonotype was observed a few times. The CDR3 sequence is CASSLTVYEQYF. DNA for the CDR3: TGTGCCAGCAGTTTGACAGTTTACGAGCAGTACTTC. The J gene is TRBJ2-7, the V gene TRBV28, with a tentative D call TRBD1 (5 bases). There are 12 residues in the CDR3. The ends were cut back, 3 bases at V and 4 bases at J, with 7 bases in the middle. Germline values: CDR1 MDHEN, CDR2 SYDVKM.

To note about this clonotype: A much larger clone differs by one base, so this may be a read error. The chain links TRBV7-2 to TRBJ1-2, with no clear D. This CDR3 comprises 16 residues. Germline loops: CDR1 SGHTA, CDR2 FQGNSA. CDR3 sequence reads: CVSSLGSSAPIYGYTF. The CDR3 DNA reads TGTGTCAGCAGCTTAGGATCTTCGGCACCCATTTATGGCTACACCTTC.

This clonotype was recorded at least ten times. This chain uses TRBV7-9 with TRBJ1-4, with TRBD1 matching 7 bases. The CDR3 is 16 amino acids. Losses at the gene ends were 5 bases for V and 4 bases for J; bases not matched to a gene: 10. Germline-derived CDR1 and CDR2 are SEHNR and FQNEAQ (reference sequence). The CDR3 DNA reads TGTGCCAGCAGCCCAAACCCGGGACAGCTTAATGAAAAACTGTTTTTT. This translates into CASSPNPGQLNEKLFF.

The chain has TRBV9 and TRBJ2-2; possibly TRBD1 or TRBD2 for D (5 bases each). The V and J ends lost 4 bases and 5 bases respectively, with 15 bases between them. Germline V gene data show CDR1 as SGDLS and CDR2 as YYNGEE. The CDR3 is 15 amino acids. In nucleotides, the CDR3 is TGTGCCAGCAGCCCCCGGGGCCTGATAACCGGGGAGCTGTTTTTT. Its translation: CASSPRGLITGELFF.

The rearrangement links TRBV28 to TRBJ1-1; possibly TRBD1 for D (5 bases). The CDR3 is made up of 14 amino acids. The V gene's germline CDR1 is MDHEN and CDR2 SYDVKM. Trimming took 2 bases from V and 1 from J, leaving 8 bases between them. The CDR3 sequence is CASSLKGPNTEAFF. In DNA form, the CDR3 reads TGTGCCAGCAGTTTAAAGGGACCGAACACTGAAGCTTTCTTT.

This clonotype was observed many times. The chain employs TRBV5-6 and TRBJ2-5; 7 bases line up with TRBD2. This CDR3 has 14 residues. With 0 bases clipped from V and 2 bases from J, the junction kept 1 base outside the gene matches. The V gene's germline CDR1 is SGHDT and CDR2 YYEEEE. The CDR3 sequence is CASSLGGGQETQYF. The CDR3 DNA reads TGTGCCAGCAGCTTGGGCGGGGGACAAGAGACCCAGTACTTC.

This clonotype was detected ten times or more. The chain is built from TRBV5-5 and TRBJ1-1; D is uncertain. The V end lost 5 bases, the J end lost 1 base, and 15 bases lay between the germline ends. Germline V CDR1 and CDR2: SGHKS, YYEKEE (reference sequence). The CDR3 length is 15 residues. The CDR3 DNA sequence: TGTGCCAGCAGAGAGCCAGTGACTCAGAACACTGAAGCTTTCTTT. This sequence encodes CASREPVTQNTEAFF.

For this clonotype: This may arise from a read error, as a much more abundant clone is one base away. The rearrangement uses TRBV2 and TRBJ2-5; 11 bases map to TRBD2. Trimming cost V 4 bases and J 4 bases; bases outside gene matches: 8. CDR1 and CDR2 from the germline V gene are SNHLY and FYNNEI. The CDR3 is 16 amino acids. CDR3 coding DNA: TGTGCCAGCAGTGGGCCGCTAGCGGGGGGAGGAGAGACCCAGTACTTC. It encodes CASSGPLAGGGETQYF.

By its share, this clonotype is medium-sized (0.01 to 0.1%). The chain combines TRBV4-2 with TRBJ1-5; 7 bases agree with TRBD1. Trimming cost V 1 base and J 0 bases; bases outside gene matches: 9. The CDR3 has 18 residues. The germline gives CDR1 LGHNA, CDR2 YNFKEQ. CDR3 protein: CASSQVWGTEASNQPQHF. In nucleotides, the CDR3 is TGTGCCAGCAGCCAAGTATGGGGGACAGAAGCTAGCAATCAGCCCCAGCATTTT.

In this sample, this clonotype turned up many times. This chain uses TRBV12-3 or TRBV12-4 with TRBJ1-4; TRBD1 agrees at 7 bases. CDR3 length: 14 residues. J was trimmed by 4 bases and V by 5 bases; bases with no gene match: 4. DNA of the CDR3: TGTGCCAGCAGTCAGGGACAGAGTAATGAAAAACTGTTTTTT. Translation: CASSQGQSNEKLFF.